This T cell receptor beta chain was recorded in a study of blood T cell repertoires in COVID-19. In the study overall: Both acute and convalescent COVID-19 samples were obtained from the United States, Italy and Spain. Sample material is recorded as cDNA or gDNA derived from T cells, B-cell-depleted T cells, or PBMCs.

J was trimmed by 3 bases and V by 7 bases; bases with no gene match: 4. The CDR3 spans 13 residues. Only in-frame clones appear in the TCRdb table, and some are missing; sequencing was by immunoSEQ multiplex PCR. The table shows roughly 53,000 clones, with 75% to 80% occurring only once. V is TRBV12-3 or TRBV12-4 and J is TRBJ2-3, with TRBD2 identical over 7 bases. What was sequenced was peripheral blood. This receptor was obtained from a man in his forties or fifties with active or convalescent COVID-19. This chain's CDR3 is CASKSGNTDTQYF. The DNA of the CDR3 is TGTGCCAGCAAAAGCGGGAATACAGATACGCAGTATTTT.